The present TCR beta chain was sequenced within a study of cytomegalovirus exposure and HLA in healthy donors. Overall study context: Of roughly 400 genotyped donors, more than 65% grouped in the Caucasian-associated ancestry cluster.

Trimming took off 7 bases at V and 4 bases at J, with 10 bases between the two ends. This CDR3 has 12 residues. Germline CDR1 is SNHLY and CDR2 is FYNNEI. PCR used 60 Vbeta primers and 13 Jbeta primers. TCRdb keeps only in-frame clones here, not all; method: immunoSEQ multiplex PCR. The repertoire has approximately 110,000 clones, around 72% of them found once; the top ten carry approximately 8.2%. The chain is built from TRBV2 and TRBJ1-1; D is ambiguous. The source material was PBMCs. This sequence was found in a woman in her thirties or forties in good health and CMV-seropositive. For the CDR3, the DNA is TGTGCCAGCAAAGGAGAGGGCACTGAAGCTTTCTTT. Translation gives CASKGEGTEAFF.